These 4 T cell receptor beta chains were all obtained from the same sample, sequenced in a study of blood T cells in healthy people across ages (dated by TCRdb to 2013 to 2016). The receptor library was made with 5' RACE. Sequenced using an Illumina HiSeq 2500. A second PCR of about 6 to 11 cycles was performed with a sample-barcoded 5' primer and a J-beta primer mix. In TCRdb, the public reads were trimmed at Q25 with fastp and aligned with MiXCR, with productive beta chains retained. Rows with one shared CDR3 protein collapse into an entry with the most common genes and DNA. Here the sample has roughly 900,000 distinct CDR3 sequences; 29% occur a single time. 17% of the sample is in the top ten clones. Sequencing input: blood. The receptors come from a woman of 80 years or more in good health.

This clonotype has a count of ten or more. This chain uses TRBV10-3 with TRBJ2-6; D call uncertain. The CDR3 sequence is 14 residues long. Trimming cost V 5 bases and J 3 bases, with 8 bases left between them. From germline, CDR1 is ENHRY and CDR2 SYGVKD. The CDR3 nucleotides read TGTGCCATCAGTTCGGCTAGTGGGGCCAACGTCCTGACTTTC. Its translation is CAISSASGANVLTF.

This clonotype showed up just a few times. CDR3 loop: CASSYVRGANSPLHF. In DNA form, the CDR3 reads TGTGCCAGCAGTTACGTCCGAGGGGCGAATTCACCCCTCCACTTT. The chain recombines TRBV6-5 with TRBJ1-6; D is possibly TRBD1 (5 bases). V was pared by 2 bases and J by 7 bases, with 12 bases between. The CDR3 spans 15 residues. Germline CDR1 and CDR2: MNHEY and SVGAGI.

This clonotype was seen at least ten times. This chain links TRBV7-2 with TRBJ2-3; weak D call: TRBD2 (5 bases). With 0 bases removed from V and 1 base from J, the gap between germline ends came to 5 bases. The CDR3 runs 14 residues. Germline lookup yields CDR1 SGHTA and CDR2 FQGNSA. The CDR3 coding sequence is TGTGCCAGCAGCTTAGCGAGGGGCACAGATACGCAGTATTTT. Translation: CASSLARGTDTQYF.

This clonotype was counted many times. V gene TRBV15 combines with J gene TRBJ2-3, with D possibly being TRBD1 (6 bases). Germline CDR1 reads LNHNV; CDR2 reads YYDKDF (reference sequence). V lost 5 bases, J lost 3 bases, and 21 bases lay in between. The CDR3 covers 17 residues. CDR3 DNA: TGTGCCACCAGCGGATATGGCAGGGGCCAAGCGACAGATACGCAGTATTTT. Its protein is CATSGYGRGQATDTQYF.